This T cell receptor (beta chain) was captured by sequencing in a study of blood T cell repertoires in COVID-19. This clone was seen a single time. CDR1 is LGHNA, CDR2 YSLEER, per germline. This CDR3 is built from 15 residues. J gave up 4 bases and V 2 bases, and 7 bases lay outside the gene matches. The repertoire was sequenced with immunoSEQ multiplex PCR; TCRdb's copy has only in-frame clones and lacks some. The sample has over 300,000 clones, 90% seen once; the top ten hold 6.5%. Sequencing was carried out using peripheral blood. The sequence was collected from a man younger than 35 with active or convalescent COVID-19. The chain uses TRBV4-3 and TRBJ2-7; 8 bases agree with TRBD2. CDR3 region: CASSQHTSGPYEQYF. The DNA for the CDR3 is TGCGCCAGCAGCCAACATACTAGCGGTCCTTACGAGCAGTACTTC.